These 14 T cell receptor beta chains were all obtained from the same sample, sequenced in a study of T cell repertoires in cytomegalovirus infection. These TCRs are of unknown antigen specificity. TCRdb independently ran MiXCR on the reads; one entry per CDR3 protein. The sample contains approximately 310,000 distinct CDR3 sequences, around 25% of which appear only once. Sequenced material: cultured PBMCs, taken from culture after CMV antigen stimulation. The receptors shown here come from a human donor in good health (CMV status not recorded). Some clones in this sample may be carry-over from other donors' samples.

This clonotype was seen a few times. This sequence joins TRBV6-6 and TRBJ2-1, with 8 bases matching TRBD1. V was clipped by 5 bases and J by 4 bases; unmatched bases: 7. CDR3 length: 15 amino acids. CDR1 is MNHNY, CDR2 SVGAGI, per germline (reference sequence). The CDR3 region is CASSDRQGKYNEQFF. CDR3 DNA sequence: TGTGCCAGCAGTGATAGACAGGGGAAGTACAATGAGCAGTTCTTC.

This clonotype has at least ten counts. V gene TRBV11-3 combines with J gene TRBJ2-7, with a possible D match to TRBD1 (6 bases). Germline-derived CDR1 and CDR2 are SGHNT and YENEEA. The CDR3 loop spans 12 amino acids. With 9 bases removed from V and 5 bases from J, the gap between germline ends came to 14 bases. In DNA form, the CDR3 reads TGTGCCAGTTCAGGGGTCAGGAACGAGCAGTACGTC. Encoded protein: CASSGVRNEQYV.

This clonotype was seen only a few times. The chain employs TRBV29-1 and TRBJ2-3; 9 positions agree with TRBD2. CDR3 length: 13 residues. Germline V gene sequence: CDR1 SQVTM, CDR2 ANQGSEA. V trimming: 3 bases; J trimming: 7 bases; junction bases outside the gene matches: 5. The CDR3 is CSVDSGSTNTQYF. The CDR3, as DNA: TGCAGCGTTGATAGCGGGAGTACGAATACGCAGTATTTT.

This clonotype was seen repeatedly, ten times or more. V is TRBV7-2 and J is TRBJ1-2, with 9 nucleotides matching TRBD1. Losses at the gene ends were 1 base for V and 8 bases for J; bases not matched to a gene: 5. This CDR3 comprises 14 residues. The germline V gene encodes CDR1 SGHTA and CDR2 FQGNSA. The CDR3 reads CASSLDRGQRGYTF. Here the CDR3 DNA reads TGTGCCAGCAGCTTAGACAGGGGGCAACGGGGCTACACCTTC.

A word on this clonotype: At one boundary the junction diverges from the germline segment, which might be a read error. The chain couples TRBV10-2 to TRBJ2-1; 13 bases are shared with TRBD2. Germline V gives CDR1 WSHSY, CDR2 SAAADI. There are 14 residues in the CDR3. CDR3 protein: CACRMGLAGNEQFF. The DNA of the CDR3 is TGCGCCTGCAGGATGGGACTAGCGGGAAATGAGCAGTTCTTC.

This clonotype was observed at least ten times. The CDR3 here is CASRPYRGTGELFF. Here the CDR3 DNA reads TGTGCCAGCAGGCCCTACCGCGGCACCGGGGAGCTGTTTTTT. The V gene is TRBV7-8, the J gene TRBJ2-2; no clear D gene. Germline V gene lookup returns CDR1 SGHVS and CDR2 FQNEAQ. CDR3 size: 14 residues. V was cut by 6 bases and J by 4 bases, with 12 bases left in between.

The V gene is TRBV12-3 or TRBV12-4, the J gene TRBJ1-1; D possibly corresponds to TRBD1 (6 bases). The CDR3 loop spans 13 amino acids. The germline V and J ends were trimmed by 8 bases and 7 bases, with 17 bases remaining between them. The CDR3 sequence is CASLYTNRDEAFF. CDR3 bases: TGTGCCAGCCTCTACACCAACAGGGATGAAGCTTTCTTT.

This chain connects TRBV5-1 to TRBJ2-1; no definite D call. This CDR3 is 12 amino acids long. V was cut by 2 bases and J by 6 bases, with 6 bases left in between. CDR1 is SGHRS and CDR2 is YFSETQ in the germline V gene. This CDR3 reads CASSLQFNEQFF. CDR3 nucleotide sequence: TGCGCCAGCAGCTTACAGTTCAATGAGCAGTTCTTC.

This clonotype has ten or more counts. CDR3 sequence: CASSFVHGGLDSPLHF. CDR3 DNA: TGTGCCAGCAGCTTTGTCCATGGGGGTTTAGATTCACCCCTCCACTTT. This chain uses TRBV7-2 with TRBJ1-6, with D perhaps TRBD1 (5 bases). The germline V and J ends were trimmed by 3 bases and 8 bases, with 17 bases remaining between them. Germline V CDR1 and CDR2: SGHTA, FQGNSA. The CDR3 runs 16 residues.

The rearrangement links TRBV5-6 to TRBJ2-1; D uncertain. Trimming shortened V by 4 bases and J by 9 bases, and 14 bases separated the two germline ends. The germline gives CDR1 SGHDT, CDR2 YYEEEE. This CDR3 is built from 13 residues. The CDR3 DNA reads TGTGCCAGCAGCGCCCCTCGGGTCGGTGAGCAGTTCTTC. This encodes CASSAPRVGEQFF.

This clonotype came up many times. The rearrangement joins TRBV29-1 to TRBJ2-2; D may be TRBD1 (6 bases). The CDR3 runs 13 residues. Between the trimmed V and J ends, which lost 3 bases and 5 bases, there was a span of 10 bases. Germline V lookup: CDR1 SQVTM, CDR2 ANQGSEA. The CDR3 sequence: CSVDQGGTGELFF. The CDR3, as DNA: TGCAGCGTTGATCAAGGGGGAACCGGGGAGCTGTTTTTT.

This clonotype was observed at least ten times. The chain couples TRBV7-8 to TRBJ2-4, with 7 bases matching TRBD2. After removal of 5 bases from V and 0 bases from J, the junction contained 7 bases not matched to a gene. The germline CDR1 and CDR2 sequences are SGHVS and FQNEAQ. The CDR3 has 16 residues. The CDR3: CASSRGVGLAKNIQYF. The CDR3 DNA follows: TGTGCCAGCAGCCGGGGGGTGGGATTAGCCAAAAACATTCAGTACTTC.

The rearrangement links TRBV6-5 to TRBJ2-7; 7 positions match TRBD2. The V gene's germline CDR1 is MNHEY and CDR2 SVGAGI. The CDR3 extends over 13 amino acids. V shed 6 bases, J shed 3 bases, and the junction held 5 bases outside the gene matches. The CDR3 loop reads CASSGSGGYEQYF. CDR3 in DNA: TGTGCCAGCAGCGGATCGGGGGGCTACGAGCAGTACTTC.

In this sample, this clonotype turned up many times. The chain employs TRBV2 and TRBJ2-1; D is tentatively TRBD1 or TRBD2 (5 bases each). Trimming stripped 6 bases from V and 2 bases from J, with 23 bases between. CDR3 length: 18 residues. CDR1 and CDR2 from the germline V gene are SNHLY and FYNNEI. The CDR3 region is CASRSGTLLTGPYNEQFF. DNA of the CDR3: TGTGCCAGCAGGTCCGGGACCCTACTCACCGGCCCCTACAATGAGCAGTTCTTC.